The 28 T cell receptor beta chains reported below all come from one sample, sequenced in a study of beta chain features in type 1 diabetes. Study results and caveats: Shorter TCRB CDR3s, moderately but significantly so, marked every one of the four CD4+ subsets in Type 1 diabetes patients.

Their cognate antigens are unknown. Isolated RNA was reverse transcribed in full, so expressed TCRB transcripts were sequenced. Some clones are missing from TCRdb's copy, which holds only in-frame ones; the method was immunoSEQ multiplex PCR. The sample holds approximately 140,000 clones, roughly 10% seen once. Sequences were obtained from central memory CD4+ T cells from blood. The receptor set was obtained from a man aged 25-45 years with type 1 diabetes.

This clone turned up a few times. V usage is TRBV29-1 and J usage is TRBJ1-5; D might be TRBD1 (5 bases). The V gene's germline CDR1 is SQVTM and CDR2 ANQGSEA. V was pared by 7 bases and J by 1 base, with 14 bases between. The CDR3 length is 14 residues. DNA of the CDR3: TGCAGCGAACTCAGGGAGGCAAGCAATCAGCCCCAGCATTTT. It encodes CSELREASNQPQHF.

The table lists this clone with many counts. The chain employs TRBV5-4 and TRBJ2-1, with TRBD2 matching 7 bases. CDR1 is SGHNT, CDR2 YYREEE, per germline (reference sequence). The V segment lost 0 bases and the J segment 9 bases; nucleotides outside the gene matches: 3. The CDR3 runs 13 residues. The CDR3 DNA follows: TGTGCCAGCAGCTTGGTCGGGGAGGGTGAGCAGTTCTTC. The encoded protein is CASSLVGEGEQFF.

The chain is built from TRBV7-9 and TRBJ1-4, with 10 nucleotides matching TRBD1. The V gene's germline CDR1 is SEHNR and CDR2 FQNEAQ (reference sequence). V was pared by 5 bases and J by 10 bases, with 13 bases of the junction left unmatched. This CDR3 has 16 residues. The CDR3 DNA follows: TGTGCCAGCAGCACTACTGACAGGGGGCCTGAGGGAAAACTGTTTTTT. It is translated as CASSTTDRGPEGKLFF. The whole variable domain, filled in from reference TRBV7-9 and TRBJ1-4, reads DTGVSQNPRHKITKRGQNVTFRCDPISEHNRLYWYRQTLGQGPEFLTYFQNEAQLEKSRLLSDRFSAERPKGSFSTLEIQRTEQGDSAMYLCASSTTDRGPEGKLFFGSGTQLSVL.

This clone has at least ten counts. CDR3 sequence reads: CASTRGAGGYTF. The CDR3, as DNA: TGTGCCAGCACCCGCGGGGCTGGAGGCTACACCTTC. This chain links TRBV28 with TRBJ1-2, with D possibly being TRBD1 (5 bases). This CDR3 comprises 12 residues. The V gene's germline CDR1 is MDHEN and CDR2 SYDVKM. V shed 7 bases and J shed 8 bases, with 14 bases lying between them.

The chain couples TRBV6-5 to TRBJ2-7; 11 bases are a match to TRBD1. Per germline, CDR1 MNHEY and CDR2 SVGAGI. V shed 5 bases and J 5 bases; nucleotides not matched to a gene: 5. The CDR3 is 14 amino acids. CDR3 sequence: CASSGRTGGHEQYF. The CDR3 DNA sequence: TGTGCCAGCAGTGGCCGGACAGGGGGCCACGAGCAGTACTTC.

The rearrangement joins TRBV2 to TRBJ1-6; tentative D call: TRBD1 (6 bases). Germline CDR1 SNHLY, CDR2 FYNNEI. Trimming left V 6 bases short and J 7 bases short, with 19 bases between. This CDR3 is 16 amino acids long. CDR3 protein: CASSEYRDIRNSPLHF. CDR3 in DNA: TGTGCCAGCAGCGAGTACCGGGACATTAGGAATTCACCCCTCCACTTT.

This clone was recorded a few times. This chain uses TRBV7-2 with TRBJ2-1; D possibly corresponds to TRBD2 (5 bases). CDR1 and CDR2 from the germline V gene are SGHTA and FQGNSA. This CDR3 is 13 amino acids long. V dropped 3 bases and J dropped 7 bases, with 10 bases sitting between them. The CDR3 nucleotides read TGTGCCAGCAGCTTTGCCCAGCGGAATGAGCAGTTCTTC. Its translation: CASSFAQRNEQFF.

The V and J genes are TRBV15 and TRBJ2-1; no clear D. Germline V CDR1 and CDR2: LNHNV, YYDKDF (reference sequence). V lost 5 bases and J 4 bases, leaving 6 bases between the germline ends. The CDR3 extends over 12 amino acids. CDR3 residues: CATSPGYNEQFF. The CDR3 bases are TGTGCCACCAGCCCCGGGTACAATGAGCAGTTCTTC.

This clone was seen more than once but under ten times. This chain joins TRBV9 and TRBJ1-6; no reliable D call. Trimming took 0 bases from V and 5 from J, leaving 6 bases between them. The CDR3 is 14 residues long. Per germline, CDR1 SGDLS and CDR2 YYNGEE. The CDR3 nucleotides are TGTGCCAGCAGCGTAGGGCAGAATAATTCACCCCTCCACTTT. Its protein product is CASSVGQNNSPLHF.

The chain couples TRBV15 to TRBJ2-1, with a tentative D call TRBD1 (5 bases). The CDR3 has 14 residues. The V gene's germline CDR1 is LNHNV and CDR2 YYDKDF (reference sequence). The V and J ends lost 1 base and 3 bases respectively, with 7 bases between them. CDR3 sequence: CATSRGDSYNEQFF. CDR3 in DNA: TGTGCCACCAGCAGAGGTGACAGCTACAATGAGCAGTTCTTC.

This clone has just a few counts. J is TRBJ1-6 and V is TRBV30, with a weak D call TRBD1 (5 bases). CDR3 length: 12 residues. Germline V lookup: CDR1 GTSNPN, CDR2 SVGIG (reference sequence). The V and J ends lost 5 bases and 11 bases respectively, with 13 bases between them. CDR3 coding DNA: TGTGCCTGGGCTTCAGGGATCCCACCCCTCCACTTT. Translating gives CAWASGIPPLHF. Full variable domain (remainder filled in from reference TRBV30 and TRBJ1-6): SQTIHQWPATLVQPVGSPLSLECTVEGTSNPNLYWYRQAAGRGLQLLFYSVGIGQISSEVPQNLSASRPQDRQFILSSKKLLLSDSGFYLCAWASGIPPLHFGNGTRLTVT.

Only a few counts were recorded for this clone. The chain couples TRBV5-4 to TRBJ2-4; tentative D call: TRBD2 (6 bases). The germline V gene encodes CDR1 SGHNT and CDR2 YYREEE (reference sequence). The length of the CDR3 is 14 residues. Trimming removed 0 bases from V and 8 bases from J, with 12 bases in between. CDR3 nucleotides: TGTGCCAGCAGCTTGGGCCTGGGGGACTACATTCAGTACTTC. Amino acids: CASSLGLGDYIQYF. Full variable domain (remainder filled in from reference TRBV5-4 and TRBJ2-4): ETGVTQSPTHLIKTRGQQVTLRCSSQSGHNTVSWYQQALGQGPQFIFQYYREEENGRGNFPPRFSGLQFPNYSSELNVNALELDDSALYLCASSLGLGDYIQYFGAGTRLSVL.

V usage is TRBV5-4 and J usage is TRBJ2-2; D ambiguous. The CDR3 totals 15 residues. CDR1 is SGHNT, CDR2 YYREEE, per germline (reference sequence). V was pared by 0 bases and J by 2 bases, with 8 bases between. Here the CDR3 DNA reads TGTGCCAGCAGCTTGGAAGCGTTAAACACCGGGGAGCTGTTTTTT. It specifies CASSLEALNTGELFF.

This clone was seen at least ten times. The chain recombines TRBV7-8 with TRBJ1-3; D is possibly TRBD1 (6 bases). The germline gives CDR1 SGHVS, CDR2 FQNEAQ. Trimming removed 6 bases at V and 0 bases at J, with 9 bases between. This CDR3 region has 14 residues. The chain's CDR3 is CASRMDSSGNTIYF. The CDR3 DNA reads as TGTGCCAGCAGGATGGACAGCTCTGGAAACACCATATATTTT.

This clone was seen only a few times. The rearrangement joins TRBV9 to TRBJ2-1, with 9 positions matching TRBD1. Germline V gene lookup returns CDR1 SGDLS and CDR2 YYNGEE. With V trimmed by 2 bases and J by 9 bases, 9 bases remained unmatched. This CDR3 spans 15 amino acids. CDR3 loop: CASSVTGGGTLEQFF. The CDR3 DNA reads TGTGCCAGCAGCGTGACAGGGGGGGGTACCCTTGAGCAGTTCTTC.

The chain recombines TRBV28 with TRBJ2-1; TRBD2 might be the D (6 bases). Between the trimmed V and J ends, which lost 6 bases and 5 bases, there was a span of 11 bases. Germline V CDR1 and CDR2: MDHEN, SYDVKM. The CDR3 loop spans 13 amino acids. DNA of the CDR3: TGTGCCAGCAGCTCCGGAGGGGACAATGAGCAGTTCTTC. Its protein product is CASSSGGDNEQFF.

This chain links TRBV29-1 with TRBJ1-2; 10 bases fit TRBD1. This CDR3 has 13 amino acids. Per germline, CDR1 SQVTM and CDR2 ANQGSEA. Unmatched junction bases numbered 5, after V lost 5 bases and J lost 5 bases. The CDR3 DNA follows: TGCAGCGTTTCCGGGACAGGGGCTTATGGCTACACCTTC. It encodes CSVSGTGAYGYTF.

This clone was seen a few times. The V and J genes are TRBV2 and TRBJ2-5, with TRBD1 matching over 7 bases. Germline CDR1 SNHLY, CDR2 FYNNEI. The trim removed 11 bases at V and 4 bases at J, leaving 4 bases unmatched. CDR3 length: 11 amino acids. As DNA, the CDR3 is TGTGCCGCCAACAGGGGAGAGACCCAGTACTTC. Translated: CAANRGETQYF.

Only a few counts were recorded for this clone. This sample also contains other DNA sequences that code for the same CDR3. The J gene is TRBJ2-7, the V gene TRBV6-5, with 7 bases lining up with TRBD1. V lost 9 bases to trimming and J lost 1 base; unmatched junction nucleotides: 6. From germline, CDR1 is MNHEY and CDR2 SVGAGI. This CDR3 region has 13 residues. In DNA, the CDR3 is TGTGCCAGTCGGACAGGCCCTTCCTACGAGCAGTACTTC. This encodes CASRTGPSYEQYF.

This clone was detected a few times. One end of the junction fails to match germline, which may point to a read error. J is TRBJ2-2 and V is TRBV7-7, with TRBD2 identical over 12 bases. CDR1 SSHAT and CDR2 FNYEAQ come from the germline V gene (reference sequence). The CDR3 loop spans 15 amino acids. CDR3 coding DNA: TGTGCTAGCAGCGGGACTAGCGGGCCCACCGGGGAGCTGTTTTTT. It encodes CASSGTSGPTGELFF. Full variable domain (rest looked up from reference TRBV7-7 and TRBJ2-2): GAGVSQSPRYKVTKRGQDVTLRCDPISSHATLYWYQQALGQGPEFLTYFNYEAQPDKSGLPSDRFSAERPEGSISTLTIQRTEQRDSAMYRCASSGTSGPTGELFFGEGSRLTVL.

This clone was detected only once. This chain links TRBV7-2 with TRBJ2-3; 8 bases line up with TRBD1. The CDR3 extends over 15 amino acids. Germline V gene sequence: CDR1 SGHTA, CDR2 FQGNSA. V shed 5 bases, J shed 1 base, and the junction held 5 bases outside the gene matches. CDR3 DNA sequence: TGTGCCAGCAGCCCCGGGACAGGAGGCACAGATACGCAGTATTTT. It specifies CASSPGTGGTDTQYF.

The gene calls are TRBV29-1 and TRBJ1-2; no firm D call. V was pared by 5 bases and J by 6 bases, with 19 bases between. The germline CDR1 and CDR2 sequences are SQVTM and ANQGSEA. The CDR3 has 14 residues. The CDR3 DNA is TGCAGCGTTCTCGGTGGTCTAGGCGACGATGGCTACACCTTC. Its protein product is CSVLGGLGDDGYTF.

This clone came up a few times. V is TRBV18 and J is TRBJ1-1; unclear D gene. Trimming left V 3 bases short and J 5 bases short, with 10 bases between. CDR3 size: 13 residues. The germline CDR1 and CDR2 sequences are KGHSH and LQKENI. The CDR3 DNA follows: TGTGCCAGCTCACCTAGATCCGGGACTGAAGCTTTCTTT. Translation: CASSPRSGTEAFF.

In this sample, this clone turned up a few times. The chain joins TRBV9 to TRBJ2-3; D is unclear. This CDR3 comprises 14 residues. The germline V gene has CDR1 SGDLS and CDR2 YYNGEE. Deletions cut 3 bases from V and 6 bases from J, with 14 bases between. CDR3 in amino acids: CASSDPNLRDTQYF. Here the CDR3 DNA reads TGTGCCAGCAGCGACCCCAATCTGCGGGATACGCAGTATTTT.

The rearrangement joins TRBV7-2 to TRBJ1-2; D remains ambiguous. Germline assignment: CDR1 SGHTA and CDR2 FQGNSA. The CDR3 loop spans 16 amino acids. Trimming removed 2 bases from V and 0 bases from J, with 13 bases in between. The CDR3 DNA follows: TGTGCCAGCAGCTTATCGGGAGGCAGTACTAACTATGGCTACACCTTC. This codes for CASSLSGGSTNYGYTF.

This clone came up a few times. The rearrangement uses TRBV6-1 and TRBJ1-2, with D perhaps TRBD1 (6 bases). Looked up from germline, CDR1 is MNHNS and CDR2 is SASEGT. The CDR3 totals 14 residues. V was cut by 5 bases and J by 7 bases, with 17 bases left in between. This CDR3 reads CASSISGVGSGYTF. The CDR3 nucleotides read TGTGCCAGCAGTATATCAGGGGTGGGGAGTGGCTACACCTTC.

This clone was detected only a few times. The chain is built from TRBV14 and TRBJ2-7, with D perhaps TRBD2 (5 bases). This CDR3 region has 14 residues. Germline V gene data show CDR1 as SGHDN and CDR2 as FVKESK. V lost 1 base and J lost 7, with 14 bases in between. DNA for the CDR3: TGTGCCAGCAGCCAAGTTGGACTGAGTGTGGAGCAGTACTTC. It encodes CASSQVGLSVEQYF.

This clone has more than one count but fewer than ten. V gene TRBV28 combines with J gene TRBJ2-7, with D possibly TRBD1 on 6 matching bases. CDR1 is MDHEN and CDR2 is SYDVKM in the germline V gene. There are 16 residues in the CDR3. Trimming shortened V by 3 bases and J by 11 bases, and 26 bases separated the two germline ends. CDR3 amino acids: CASSLPQGSEFVMKYF. The CDR3 DNA reads as TGTGCCAGCAGTTTGCCACAGGGAAGTGAGTTTGTCATGAAGTACTTC.